These 30 T cell receptor beta chains came from one sample sequenced in a study of Graves' ophthalmopathy and Graves' hyperthyroidism. The sequenced template was RNA, covering the TCR beta CDR3 region. Second-round multiplex PCR followed a first-round RT-PCR using HTBI primers. Via MiXCR, TCRdb re-called the multiplex PCR reads, giving one row per CDR3 protein. This table has about 620,000 distinct CDR3 sequences, roughly 20% appearing once. Sequencing input: peripheral blood. The receptors originated from a woman between 18 and 30 years old with stable Graves' hyperthyroidism. Some clones in this sample may be carry-over from other donors' samples.

The CDR3 nucleotides are TGTGCCAGCAGTTTGACAGGGGATGGCGAGCAGTACTTC. It specifies CASSLTGDGEQYF. V and J are TRBV28 and TRBJ2-7; 8 bases are a match to TRBD1. The V segment lost 3 bases and the J segment 6 bases; nucleotides outside the gene matches: 4. CDR3 length: 13 residues. The germline V gene has CDR1 MDHEN and CDR2 SYDVKM.

As regards this clonotype: An end of the junction differs from the germline gene, which may be a read error. This rearrangement joins TRBV7-2 to TRBJ1-5; D may be TRBD1 (6 bases). There are 14 residues in the CDR3. Germline V gene sequence: CDR1 SGHTA, CDR2 FQGNSA. CDR3 in amino acids: CASSPRGGGQPQQF. The CDR3 coding sequence is TGTGCCAGCAGCCCCCGTGGGGGCGGACAGCCCCAGCAGTTT. Together with reference TRBV7-2 and TRBJ1-5, the CDR3 gives the full variable domain: GAGVSQSPSNKVTEKGKDVELRCDPISGHTALYWYRQSLGQGLEFLIYFQGNSAPDKSGLPSDRFSAERTGGSVSTLTIQRTQQEDSAVYLCASSPRGGGQPQQFGDGTRLSIL.

This clonotype was observed at least ten times. The chain couples TRBV6-1 to TRBJ1-1, with TRBD1 identical over 8 bases. CDR1 and CDR2 from the germline V gene are MNHNS and SASEGT. V lost 6 bases, J lost 5 bases, and 11 bases stayed unmatched. The CDR3 contains 15 residues. As DNA, the CDR3 is TGTGCCAGCAGGGGGCCCTACAGGGGGAGGACTGAAGCTTTCTTT. Its protein product is CASRGPYRGRTEAFF.

This chain's CDR3 is CAISEGGRSSGSYEQYF. DNA for the CDR3: TGTGCCATCAGTGAAGGGGGTCGGTCTAGCGGGAGCTACGAGCAGTACTTC. This sequence joins TRBV10-3 and TRBJ2-7, with 10 bases identical to TRBD2. The junction had 11 bases not matched to a gene; V was cut back by 3 bases and J by 3 bases. CDR1 ENHRY and CDR2 SYGVKD come from the germline V gene. This CDR3 has 17 residues.

This clonotype was counted ten times or more. The chain links TRBV5-1 to TRBJ1-6, with D perhaps matching TRBD1 (5 bases). The germline V gene has CDR1 SGHRS and CDR2 YFSETQ. The CDR3 has 16 residues. V was clipped by 1 base and J by 7 bases, with 15 bases between them. The CDR3 here is CASSLLQGRKNSPLHF. CDR3 coding DNA: TGCGCCAGCAGCTTGCTCCAGGGAAGGAAAAATTCACCCCTCCACTTT. The full variable domain, with the rest looked up from reference TRBV5-1 and TRBJ1-6, is KAGVTQTPRYLIKTRGQQVTLSCSPISGHRSVSWYQQTPGQGLQFLFEYFSETQRNKGNFPGRFSGRQFSNSRSEMNVSTLELGDSALYLCASSLLQGRKNSPLHFGNGTRLTVT.

This chain links TRBV7-6 with TRBJ2-7; TRBD2 agrees at 10 bases. Germline V gives CDR1 SGHVS, CDR2 FNYEAQ. This CDR3 contains 16 residues. Unmatched junction bases numbered 8, after V lost 1 base and J lost 5 bases. CDR3: CASSLEAGGQVDEQYF. The CDR3 nucleotides read TGTGCCAGCAGCTTAGAAGCGGGGGGGCAGGTCGACGAGCAGTACTTC.

This clonotype was observed at least ten times. V is TRBV28 and J is TRBJ2-6; D gene ambiguous. Germline CDR1 is MDHEN and CDR2 is SYDVKM. There are 15 residues in the CDR3. Trimming pared 1 base from V and 3 bases from J, leaving 7 bases between. CDR3 DNA sequence: TGTGCCAGCAGTTTATCTGGGAATGGGGCCAACGTCCTGACTTTC. Its protein product is CASSLSGNGANVLTF.

This clonotype has a count of ten or more. The V gene is TRBV28, the J gene TRBJ2-2; 7 nucleotides match TRBD2. The germline gives CDR1 MDHEN, CDR2 SYDVKM. This CDR3 has 15 residues. Losses at the gene ends were 6 bases for V and 2 bases for J; bases not matched to a gene: 6. DNA of the CDR3: TGTGCCAGCAGCCTCCGGGACTACAACACCGGGGAGCTGTTTTTT. Translated, it gives CASSLRDYNTGELFF.

This clonotype has ten or more counts. The CDR3: CASSLRLSETDNSPLHF. In nucleotides, the CDR3 is TGTGCCAGCAGTTTAAGGTTGAGCGAGACGGATAATTCACCCCTCCACTTT. The J gene is TRBJ1-6, the V gene TRBV27; D is uncertain. The CDR3 has 17 residues. Trimming left V 2 bases short and J 5 bases short, with 16 bases between. Looked up from germline, CDR1 is MNHEY and CDR2 is SMNVEV (reference sequence).

This clonotype has a count of ten or more. CDR3 protein: CASRGTGLQPQHF. The CDR3 nucleotides read TGTGCCAGCAGGGGGACAGGTCTTCAGCCCCAGCATTTT. J is TRBJ1-5 and V is TRBV6-1; 8 bases are a match to TRBD1. Germline CDR1 and CDR2: MNHNS and SASEGT. The CDR3 is 13 residues long. The V gene end was trimmed by 6 bases and the J gene end by 6 bases; junction bases not matched to a gene: 4.

This clonotype came up many times. V usage is TRBV27 and J usage is TRBJ1-5; no firm D call. The V and J ends lost 5 bases and 0 bases respectively, with 11 bases between them. Germline loops: CDR1 MNHEY, CDR2 SMNVEV (reference sequence). The CDR3 runs 15 residues. CDR3 protein: CASSLAESSNQPQHF. The DNA for the CDR3 is TGTGCCAGCAGTCTGGCTGAGTCTAGCAATCAGCCCCAGCATTTT.

The CDR3 DNA follows: TGTGCCAGCAGTTATGACGGGGGGCATAAAGCTTTCTTT. It encodes CASSYDGGHKAFF. The V call is TRBV6-5, the J call TRBJ1-1; tentative D call: TRBD1 (6 bases). Germline V lookup: CDR1 MNHEY, CDR2 SVGAGI. Trimming took 3 bases from V and 9 from J, leaving 14 bases between them. This CDR3 comprises 13 residues.

This clonotype came up many times. The rearrangement uses TRBV27 and TRBJ1-1; D unresolved. Trimming removed 3 bases from V and 4 bases from J, with 9 bases in between. Germline V gene data show CDR1 as MNHEY and CDR2 as SMNVEV (reference sequence). The CDR3 sequence is 13 residues long. The CDR3 loop reads CASSLSAGTEAFF. The CDR3 DNA sequence: TGTGCCAGCAGTTTGAGCGCGGGCACTGAAGCTTTCTTT.

This clonotype was counted many times. V usage is TRBV15 and J usage is TRBJ1-2; D not resolved. Looked up from germline, CDR1 is LNHNV and CDR2 is YYDKDF (reference sequence). The CDR3 is 12 residues long. The V gene lost 3 bases and the J gene lost 8 bases, with 10 bases spanning the gap. CDR3: CATSSQHRGYTF. The CDR3 bases are TGTGCCACCAGCAGCCAACACCGGGGCTACACCTTC. The complete variable domain, with remaining parts taken from reference TRBV15 and TRBJ1-2, reads DAMVIQNPRYQVTQFGKPVTLSCSQTLNHNVMYWYQQKSSQAPKLLFHYYDKDFNNEADTPDNFQSRRPNTSFCFLDIRSPGLGDTAMYLCATSSQHRGYTFGSGTRLTVV.

This clonotype was observed at least ten times. The rearrangement uses TRBV15 and TRBJ2-7, with D possibly matching TRBD1 (5 bases). V was pared by 0 bases and J by 0 bases, with 15 bases between. The CDR3 totals 17 residues. The V gene's germline CDR1 is LNHNV and CDR2 YYDKDF (reference sequence). The CDR3 sequence: CATSRDGWGSSSYEQYF. In DNA form, the CDR3 reads TGTGCCACCAGCAGAGATGGCTGGGGCTCCAGCTCCTACGAGCAGTACTTC.

This clonotype has ten or more counts. The V gene is TRBV12-3 or TRBV12-4, the J gene TRBJ1-3; weak D call: TRBD1 (5 bases). The CDR3 has 15 amino acids. Trimming removed 4 bases from V and 4 bases from J, with 14 bases in between. The CDR3: CASSSGPPPGNTIYF. As DNA, the CDR3 is TGTGCCAGCAGTTCAGGGCCCCCTCCGGGAAACACCATATATTTT.

This clonotype showed up just a few times. The rearrangement uses TRBV7-9 and TRBJ2-5; D unresolved. Germline CDR1 reads SEHNR; CDR2 reads FQNEAQ (reference sequence). V shed 1 base and J shed 1 base, with 10 bases lying between them. The CDR3 is made up of 15 amino acids. The CDR3 bases are TGTGCCAGCAGCTTAGTACGATTGGGCCAAGAGACCCAGTACTTC. Translation: CASSLVRLGQETQYF.

The chain has TRBV6-1 and TRBJ2-5; TRBD2 matches at 8 bases. This CDR3 has 17 amino acids. Unmatched junction bases numbered 13, after V lost 2 bases and J lost 5 bases. Germline-derived CDR1 and CDR2 are MNHNS and SASEGT. DNA for the CDR3: TGTGCCAGCAGTGAACCCCAGGTTTTGGCGGGGGGCGAGACCCAGTACTTC. Residues: CASSEPQVLAGGETQYF.

This clonotype was detected many times. The rearrangement uses TRBV28 and TRBJ1-1; 8 bases line up with TRBD1. The CDR3 loop spans 14 amino acids. Germline CDR1 MDHEN, CDR2 SYDVKM. V gave up 5 bases and J gave up 4 bases; unmatched junction bases: 6. The CDR3, as DNA: TGTGCCAGCAGTCCTCTCAGGGGGCGCACTGAAGCTTTCTTT. Translated, it gives CASSPLRGRTEAFF.

The chain carries TRBV19 and TRBJ1-5; tentatively, D is TRBD1 (5 bases). The ends were cut back, 9 bases at V and 0 bases at J, with 21 bases in the middle. Germline V gene data show CDR1 as LNHDA and CDR2 as SQIVND (reference sequence). This CDR3 is built from 17 residues. CDR3 loop: CASPSVAGAISNQPQHF. In nucleotides, the CDR3 is TGTGCCAGCCCCTCCGTCGCCGGGGCCATTAGCAATCAGCCCCAGCATTTT.

This chain connects TRBV2 to TRBJ1-1; D not resolved. Germline CDR1 is SNHLY and CDR2 is FYNNEI. The CDR3 length is 14 residues. V lost 0 bases and J lost 5, with 10 bases in between. CDR3: CASSEAVLRTEAFF. CDR3 DNA sequence: TGTGCCAGCAGTGAAGCAGTATTGCGAACTGAAGCTTTCTTT.

This clonotype occurred a few times. V usage is TRBV12-3 or TRBV12-4 and J usage is TRBJ1-5, with a possible D match to TRBD1 (5 bases). V shed 5 bases and J shed 4 bases, with 9 bases lying between them. The CDR3 loop spans 13 amino acids. DNA for the CDR3: TGTGCCAGCAGTGATTACAGGAATCAGCCCCAGCATTTT. It is translated as CASSDYRNQPQHF.

This clonotype has a count of ten or more. The rearrangement uses TRBV5-1 and TRBJ1-5; 8 positions agree with TRBD1. With 4 bases clipped from V and 7 bases from J, the junction kept 7 bases outside the gene matches. The CDR3 loop spans 14 amino acids. CDR1 is SGHRS and CDR2 is YFSETQ in the germline V gene. The CDR3 DNA sequence: TGCGCCAGCAGCCCAGGACAGGGAAGCCAGCCCCAGCATTTT. Protein: CASSPGQGSQPQHF.

This clonotype was seen at least ten times. V gene TRBV6-1 combines with J gene TRBJ2-7, with D perhaps assigned TRBD1 or TRBD2 (6 bases each). V lost 6 bases, J lost 4 bases, and 13 bases lay in between. Germline V gene data show CDR1 as MNHNS and CDR2 as SASEGT. The CDR3 totals 13 residues. CDR3 sequence reads: CASSPGADYEQYF. The CDR3 DNA reads as TGTGCCAGCAGCCCGGGGGCTGATTACGAGCAGTACTTC.

This clonotype was seen many times. V is TRBV6-2 or TRBV6-3 and J is TRBJ1-1; D may be TRBD1 (5 bases). This CDR3 spans 15 amino acids. CDR1 MNHEY and CDR2 SVGEGT come from the germline V gene. Trimming stripped 2 bases from V and 0 bases from J, with 10 bases between. The DNA of the CDR3 is TGTGCCAGCAGTTACCGCGGACACATGAACACTGAAGCTTTCTTT. Protein product: CASSYRGHMNTEAFF.

The chain links TRBV6-1 to TRBJ1-5; 8 bases are shared with TRBD1. The CDR3 sequence is 14 residues long. The V segment lost 8 bases and the J segment 4 bases; nucleotides outside the gene matches: 7. CDR1 is MNHNS and CDR2 is SASEGT in the germline V gene. The DNA of the CDR3 is TGTGCCAGCCGGGGGCGGACAGGGAATCAGCCCCAGCATTTT. Translation: CASRGRTGNQPQHF.

This clonotype occurred many times. The V call is TRBV15, the J call TRBJ2-5; TRBD1 agrees at 8 bases. Germline V gives CDR1 LNHNV, CDR2 YYDKDF (reference sequence). This CDR3 has 15 residues. With V trimmed by 0 bases and J by 5 bases, 5 bases remained unmatched. This CDR3 reads CATSRDRQGSETQYF. Here the CDR3 DNA reads TGTGCCACCAGCAGAGATCGACAGGGGAGCGAGACCCAGTACTTC.

The chain employs TRBV7-9 and TRBJ1-2; D unclear. This CDR3 is built from 14 residues. With 0 bases removed from V and 7 bases from J, the gap between germline ends came to 12 bases. Per the germline V gene, CDR1 is SEHNR and CDR2 is FQNEAQ (reference sequence). CDR3 loop: CASSLAVVQSGYTF. In DNA, the CDR3 is TGTGCCAGCAGCTTAGCGGTTGTACAGTCTGGCTACACCTTC.

A remark on this clonotype: A much larger clone differs by one base, so this may be a read error. The rearrangement links TRBV12-3 or TRBV12-4 to TRBJ2-4; D is undetermined. V was cut by 6 bases and J by 15 bases, with 18 bases left in between. The CDR3 runs 12 residues. CDR3 region: CASSREARHTYF. As DNA, the CDR3 is TGTGCCAGCAGCCGAGAAGCGCGACACACGTACTTC.

The V gene is TRBV20-1, the J gene TRBJ1-6; TRBD1 matches at 9 bases. V shed 1 base and J 7 bases; nucleotides not matched to a gene: 2. The CDR3 totals 14 residues. The V gene's germline CDR1 is DFQATT and CDR2 SNEGSKA (reference sequence). The CDR3 here is CSARGQGVNSPLHF. CDR3 nucleotide sequence: TGCAGTGCTAGAGGACAGGGGGTAAATTCACCCCTCCACTTT.